The TCR beta chain under discussion was sequenced for a study of beta chain features in type 1 diabetes. Study at large: No age, gender or cell yield differences were seen between patients and healthy donors.

CD4+ cells of the naive, central memory, regulatory and stem cell-like memory types were sorted via CD45RO/CCR7/CD25/CD127/CD95/CD27. CDR3 length: 12 residues. Germline V lookup: CDR1 SQVTM, CDR2 ANQGSEA. J was trimmed by 6 bases and V by 4 bases; bases with no gene match: 3. Findings of the study overall: No resolution was reached here on whether HLA type influences TCRB rearrangement. TCRB CDR3s from Type 1 diabetes patients were moderately but significantly shorter in all four CD4+ subsets. Reduced insertions and increased deletions marked VDJ junctions in type 1 diabetes patients.

On this clone: Its antigen remains unknown.

Sequenced material consisted of expressed TCRB transcripts (all of the isolated RNA was reverse transcribed). Libraries were prepared by immunoSEQ multiplex PCR; TCRdb keeps only in-frame clonotypes and omits some of them. In the table there are around 250,000 clones, around an eighth of which are singletons. Sequencing was done on a sample of naive CD4+ T cells from blood. The rearrangement uses TRBV29-1 and TRBJ2-1; 7 bases are a match to TRBD1. The origin of this receptor is a man under 40 with type 1 diabetes. The CDR3 is CSVVKGANEQFF. The CDR3 bases are TGCAGCGTTGTCAAGGGGGCCAATGAGCAGTTCTTC.